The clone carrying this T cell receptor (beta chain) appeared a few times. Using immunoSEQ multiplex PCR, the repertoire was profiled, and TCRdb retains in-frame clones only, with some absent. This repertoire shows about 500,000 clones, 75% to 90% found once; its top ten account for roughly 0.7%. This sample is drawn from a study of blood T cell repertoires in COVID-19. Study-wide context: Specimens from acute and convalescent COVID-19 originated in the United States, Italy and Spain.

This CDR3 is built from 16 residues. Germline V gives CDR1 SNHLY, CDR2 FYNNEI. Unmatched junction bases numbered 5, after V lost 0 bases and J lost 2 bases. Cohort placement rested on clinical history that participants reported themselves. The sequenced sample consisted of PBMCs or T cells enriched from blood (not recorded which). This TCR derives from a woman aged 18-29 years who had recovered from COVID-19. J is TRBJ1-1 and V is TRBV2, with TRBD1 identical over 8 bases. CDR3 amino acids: CASSEAATGANTEAFF. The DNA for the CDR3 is TGTGCCAGCAGTGAAGCCGCGACAGGGGCTAACACTGAAGCTTTCTTT.